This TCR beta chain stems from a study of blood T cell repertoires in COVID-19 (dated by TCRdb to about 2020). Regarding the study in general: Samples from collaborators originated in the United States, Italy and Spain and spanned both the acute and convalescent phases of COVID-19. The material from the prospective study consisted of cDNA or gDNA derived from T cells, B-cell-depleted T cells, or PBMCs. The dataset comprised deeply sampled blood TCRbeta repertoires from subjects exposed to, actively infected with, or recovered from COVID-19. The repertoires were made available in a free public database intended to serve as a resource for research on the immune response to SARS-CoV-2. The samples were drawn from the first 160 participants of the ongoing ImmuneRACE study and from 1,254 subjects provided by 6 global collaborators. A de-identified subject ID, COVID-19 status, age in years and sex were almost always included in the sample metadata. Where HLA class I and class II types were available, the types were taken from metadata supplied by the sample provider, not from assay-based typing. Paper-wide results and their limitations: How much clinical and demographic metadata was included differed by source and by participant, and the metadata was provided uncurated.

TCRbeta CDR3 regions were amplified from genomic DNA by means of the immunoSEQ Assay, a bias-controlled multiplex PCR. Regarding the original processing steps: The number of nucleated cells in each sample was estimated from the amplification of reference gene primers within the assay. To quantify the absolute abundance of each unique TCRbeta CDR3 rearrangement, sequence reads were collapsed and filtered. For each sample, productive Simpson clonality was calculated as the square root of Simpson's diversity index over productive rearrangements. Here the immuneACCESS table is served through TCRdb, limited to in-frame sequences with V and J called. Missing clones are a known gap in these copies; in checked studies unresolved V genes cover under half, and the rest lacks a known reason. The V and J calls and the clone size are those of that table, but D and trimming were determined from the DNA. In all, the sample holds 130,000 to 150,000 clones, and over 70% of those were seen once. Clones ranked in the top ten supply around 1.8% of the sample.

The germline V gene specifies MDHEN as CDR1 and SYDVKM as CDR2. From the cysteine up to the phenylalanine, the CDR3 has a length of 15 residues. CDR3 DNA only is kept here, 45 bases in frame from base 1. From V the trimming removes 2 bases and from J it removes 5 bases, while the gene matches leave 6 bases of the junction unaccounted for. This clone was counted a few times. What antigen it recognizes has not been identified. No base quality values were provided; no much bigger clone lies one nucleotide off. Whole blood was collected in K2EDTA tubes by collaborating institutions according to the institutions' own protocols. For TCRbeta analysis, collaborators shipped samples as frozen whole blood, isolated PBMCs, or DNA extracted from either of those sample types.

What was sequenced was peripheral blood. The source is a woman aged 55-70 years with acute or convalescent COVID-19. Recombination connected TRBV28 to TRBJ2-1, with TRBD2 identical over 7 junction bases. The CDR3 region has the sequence CASSLTGGRDNEQFF. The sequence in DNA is TGTGCCAGCAGTTTAACAGGCGGGAGAGACAATGAGCAGTTCTTC.